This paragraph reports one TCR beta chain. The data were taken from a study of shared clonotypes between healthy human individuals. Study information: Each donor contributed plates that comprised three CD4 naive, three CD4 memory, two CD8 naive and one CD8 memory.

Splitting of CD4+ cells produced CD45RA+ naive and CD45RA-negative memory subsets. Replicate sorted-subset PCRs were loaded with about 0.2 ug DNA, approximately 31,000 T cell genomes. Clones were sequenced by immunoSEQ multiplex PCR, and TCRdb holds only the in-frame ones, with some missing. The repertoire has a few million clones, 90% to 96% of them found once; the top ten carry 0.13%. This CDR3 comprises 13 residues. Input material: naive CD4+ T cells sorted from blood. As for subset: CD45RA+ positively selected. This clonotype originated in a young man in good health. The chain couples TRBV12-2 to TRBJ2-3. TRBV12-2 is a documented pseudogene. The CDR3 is CASRPRPTDTQYF. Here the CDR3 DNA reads TGTGCAAGTCGCCCCCGGCCCACAGATACGCAGTATTTT.